Listed here are 22 T cell receptor beta chains from one sample, sequenced in a study of T-cell memory formation after mild COVID-19. From the 5' RACE reads, TCRdb called clonotypes with MiXCR, one entry per CDR3 protein. This sample has roughly 320,000 distinct CDR3 sequences, with around 27% found just once. Sequenced material: PBMCs or a T cell subset sorted from them (not recorded which). The source is an adult woman who had mild COVID-19 (a few samples of this study predate the infection). Cell type and time point are not known.

The V call is TRBV29-1, the J call TRBJ2-7; D may correspond to TRBD1 or TRBD2 (6 bases each). This CDR3 has 12 amino acids. V lost 6 bases and J lost 4, with 13 bases in between. Germline V CDR1 and CDR2: SQVTM, ANQGSEA. The CDR3 DNA sequence: TGCAGCGTCCGAAGAGGGGGGTACGAGCAGTACTTC. Translation gives CSVRRGGYEQYF.

The chain couples TRBV6-2 or TRBV6-3 to TRBJ2-2; D not resolved. CDR1 and CDR2 from the germline V gene are MNHEY and SVGEGT. V lost 4 bases, J lost 3 bases, and 12 bases lay in between. The CDR3 sequence is 15 residues long. CDR3 DNA: TGTGCCAGCAGTTTCGGACGTTCAGACACCGGGGAGCTGTTTTTT. This translates into CASSFGRSDTGELFF.

J is TRBJ1-5 and V is TRBV24-1, with no clear D. V was pared by 6 bases and J by 7 bases, with 9 bases between. Germline loops: CDR1 KGHDR, CDR2 SFDVKD. This CDR3 is built from 12 residues. This CDR3 reads CATSRGEQPQHF. The CDR3 bases are TGTGCCACCAGTCGGGGAGAACAGCCCCAGCATTTT.

There are a few counts of this clonotype. This chain joins TRBV25-1 and TRBJ2-7; D is possibly TRBD2 (5 bases). The length of the CDR3 is 14 residues. V dropped 7 bases and J dropped 7 bases, with 20 bases sitting between them. Germline V lookup: CDR1 MGHDK, CDR2 SYGVNS. This CDR3 reads CASTPPGIPGEQYF. In DNA form, the CDR3 reads TGTGCCAGCACCCCCCCGGGGATACCGGGGGAGCAGTACTTC.

The chain couples TRBV30 to TRBJ2-5, with TRBD1 matching over 7 bases. The CDR3 extends over 13 amino acids. Germline CDR1 is GTSNPN and CDR2 is SVGIG (reference sequence). J lost 4 bases, V lost 5 bases, and 7 bases had no gene match. CDR3 coding DNA: TGTGCCTGGGGAAGGGGGCTCGTAGAGACCCAGTACTTC. Translation: CAWGRGLVETQYF.

The V call is TRBV7-3, the J call TRBJ2-1; either TRBD1 or TRBD2 may supply D (5 bases each). Germline CDR1 and CDR2: SGHTA and FQGTGA. The CDR3 spans 14 residues. The germline V and J ends were trimmed by 5 bases and 10 bases, with 18 bases remaining between them. CDR3 in amino acids: CASSQGPTLTEQFF. Written as DNA, the CDR3 is TGTGCCAGCAGCCAGGGACCGACCTTGACGGAGCAGTTCTTC.

The rearrangement links TRBV18 to TRBJ2-1, with TRBD1 identical over 9 bases. The trim removed 4 bases at V and 9 bases at J, leaving 4 bases unmatched. Germline CDR1 reads KGHSH; CDR2 reads LQKENI. There are 13 residues in the CDR3. DNA for the CDR3: TGTGCCAGCTCACAGGGACAGGGAGGTGAGCAGTTCTTC. Translated, it gives CASSQGQGGEQFF.

This clonotype was recorded a few times. This chain connects TRBV5-1 to TRBJ2-4, with D hard to call. The CDR3 is 17 amino acids. Germline V lookup: CDR1 SGHRS, CDR2 YFSETQ. Trimming stripped 3 bases from V and 0 bases from J, with 16 bases between. The CDR3 sequence is CASSSTTGSEAKNIQYF. In DNA, the CDR3 is TGCGCCAGCAGCTCCACGACCGGGTCGGAAGCCAAAAACATTCAGTACTTC.

The chain uses TRBV7-2 and TRBJ2-1; 11 bases are a match to TRBD2. Germline V gene sequence: CDR1 SGHTA, CDR2 FQGNSA. CDR3 length: 13 amino acids. The J segment lost 9 bases and the V segment lost 4 bases, leaving 2 bases of the junction unmatched. The chain's CDR3 is CASSSLAGVEQFF. The DNA for the CDR3 is TGTGCCAGCAGCTCACTAGCGGGAGTTGAGCAGTTCTTC.

The chain carries TRBV24-1 and TRBJ2-3; D gene unclear. From germline, CDR1 is KGHDR and CDR2 SFDVKD. The CDR3 is 16 residues long. The V and J ends lost 2 bases and 0 bases respectively, with 11 bases between them. CDR3 amino acids: CATSDSLRYSTDTQYF. For the CDR3, the DNA is TGTGCCACCAGTGATTCCCTAAGGTACAGCACAGATACGCAGTATTTT.

This clonotype has just a few counts. The chain employs TRBV12-3 or TRBV12-4 and TRBJ2-2; 8 bases map to TRBD2. With 8 bases clipped from V and 6 bases from J, the junction kept 8 bases outside the gene matches. The CDR3 is 14 residues long. CDR3 protein: CASGTSRGAGELFF. The CDR3 DNA follows: TGTGCCAGCGGGACTAGTCGCGGGGCCGGGGAGCTGTTTTTT.

This clonotype was counted between two and nine times. The chain uses TRBV10-3 and TRBJ2-7; D is undetermined. The CDR3 consists of 13 residues. CDR1 is ENHRY and CDR2 is SYGVKD in the germline V gene. V lost 1 base to trimming and J lost 3 bases, with 7 bases between them. The CDR3 loop reads CAISEYTYYEQYF. CDR3 nucleotide sequence: TGTGCCATCAGTGAGTACACTTACTACGAGCAGTACTTC.

The rearrangement uses TRBV5-4 and TRBJ2-5; D unresolved. CDR1 SGHNT and CDR2 YYREEE come from the germline V gene (reference sequence). Trimming left V 4 bases short and J 5 bases short, with 12 bases between. The CDR3 is 13 residues long. The CDR3 sequence: CASSVRAAETQYF. DNA for the CDR3: TGTGCCAGCAGCGTTAGAGCTGCGGAGACCCAGTACTTC. The full variable domain, with the rest looked up from reference TRBV5-4 and TRBJ2-5, is ETGVTQSPTHLIKTRGQQVTLRCSSQSGHNTVSWYQQALGQGPQFIFQYYREEENGRGNFPPRFSGLQFPNYSSELNVNALELDDSALYLCASSVRAAETQYFGPGTRLLVL.

This clonotype was seen a few times. V gene TRBV20-1 combines with J gene TRBJ2-7, with 8 nucleotides matching TRBD2. This CDR3 is 15 amino acids long. The V and J ends lost 0 bases and 7 bases, in that order; junction bases with no gene match: 11. The germline V gene has CDR1 DFQATT and CDR2 SNEGSKA (reference sequence). The CDR3 reads CSARDPASGPGEQYF. The CDR3 nucleotides are TGCAGTGCTAGAGATCCAGCTAGCGGGCCCGGGGAGCAGTACTTC.

The genes are TRBV6-5 and TRBJ2-3, with D unresolved. The CDR3 extends over 13 amino acids. Germline V gene data show CDR1 as MNHEY and CDR2 as SVGAGI. The ends were cut back, 7 bases at V and 2 bases at J, with 10 bases in the middle. CDR3 amino acids: CASKRSLTDTQYF. CDR3 nucleotide sequence: TGTGCCAGCAAAAGAAGCCTCACAGATACGCAGTATTTT.

This clonotype was detected only once. The chain couples TRBV7-3 to TRBJ2-1; the match to TRBD1 covers 7 bases. In germline, CDR1 is SGHTA, CDR2 FQGTGA. Unmatched junction bases numbered 7, after V lost 5 bases and J lost 3 bases. This CDR3 is built from 15 residues. The CDR3 reads CASSLGTAHYNEQFF. For the CDR3, the DNA is TGTGCCAGCAGCCTCGGGACAGCACACTACAATGAGCAGTTCTTC.

This clonotype was counted between two and nine times. The genes are TRBV29-1 and TRBJ2-2; TRBD2 agrees at 8 bases. CDR1 and CDR2 from the germline V gene are SQVTM and ANQGSEA. The CDR3 loop spans 17 amino acids. The trim removed 0 bases at V and 7 bases at J, leaving 13 bases unmatched. This chain's CDR3 is CSVEDNNPTSASGELFF. The CDR3 DNA reads TGCAGCGTTGAAGACAATAACCCGACTAGCGCGAGCGGGGAGCTGTTTTTT.

V and J are TRBV25-1 and TRBJ2-3; 9 nucleotides line up with TRBD1. Germline loops: CDR1 MGHDK, CDR2 SYGVNS. The CDR3 has 15 residues. V shed 4 bases, J shed 3 bases, and the junction held 5 bases outside the gene matches. CDR3 bases: TGTGCCAGCAGTGCGACAGGGGGTGGAACAGATACGCAGTATTTT. Amino acids: CASSATGGGTDTQYF. Together with reference TRBV25-1 and TRBJ2-3, the CDR3 gives the full variable domain: EADIYQTPRYLVIGTGKKITLECSQTMGHDKMYWYQQDPGMELHLIHYSYGVNSTEKGDLSSESTVSRIRTEHFPLTLESARPSHTSQYLCASSATGGGTDTQYFGPGTRLTVL.

This clonotype was picked up a small number of times. The gene calls are TRBV30 and TRBJ2-2; D may correspond to TRBD1 or TRBD2 (5 bases each). The CDR3 is 16 residues long. V was cut by 0 bases and J by 4 bases, with 15 bases left in between. Looked up from germline, CDR1 is GTSNPN and CDR2 is SVGIG (reference sequence). CDR3 bases: TGTGCCTGGAGTGTACTTGGGGGTTTAGGCACCGGGGAGCTGTTTTTT. Encoded protein: CAWSVLGGLGTGELFF.

There are a few counts of this clonotype. V gene TRBV6-4 combines with J gene TRBJ1-2, with TRBD1 identical over 8 bases. CDR3 length: 15 residues. With 4 bases clipped from V and 5 bases from J, the junction kept 9 bases outside the gene matches. The V gene's germline CDR1 is MRHNA and CDR2 SNTAGT. This chain's CDR3 is CASSVWDRYRYGYTF. CDR3 coding DNA: TGTGCCAGCAGTGTCTGGGACAGGTATAGATATGGCTACACCTTC.

In its sample, this clonotype was seen many times. The V gene is TRBV20-1, the J gene TRBJ2-3; 11 bases agree with TRBD2. This CDR3 is built from 15 residues. Losses at the gene ends were 5 bases for V and 4 bases for J; bases not matched to a gene: 8. In germline, CDR1 is DFQATT, CDR2 SNEGSKA (reference sequence). The CDR3 nucleotides are TGCAGTGCTCGCAAACTTAGCGGGAGGGCAGATACGCAGTATTTT. It specifies CSARKLSGRADTQYF.

This clonotype was seen more than once but under ten times. The chain couples TRBV7-9 to TRBJ2-5, with a possible D match to TRBD1 (6 bases). The germline gives CDR1 SEHNR, CDR2 FQNEAQ (reference sequence). Trimming removed 4 bases from V and 0 bases from J, with 15 bases in between. The length of the CDR3 is 16 residues. The CDR3 nucleotides read TGTGCCAGCAGCTCTCCGGGACACACGTACCAAGAGACCCAGTACTTC. Translation: CASSSPGHTYQETQYF. The full variable domain, rest sourced from reference TRBV7-9 and TRBJ2-5, is DTGVSQNPRHKITKRGQNVTFRCDPISEHNRLYWYRQTLGQGPEFLTYFQNEAQLEKSRLLSDRFSAERPKGSFSTLEIQRTEQGDSAMYLCASSSPGHTYQETQYFGPGTRLLVL.